The 32 T cell receptor beta chains in this list originate from one sample, sequenced in a study of blood T cell repertoires in COVID-19 (TCRdb year 2020). The library came from the immunoSEQ multiplex PCR assay. TCRdb took this table from immuneACCESS and kept in-frame rearrangements with V and J called. Such tables lack part of the clones; where checked against another copy, unresolved V genes explain under half of the gap, and the rest is unexplained. Across this sample there are about 200,000 clones, with approximately 85% seen only once. 2% to 3% of the sample comes from the top ten. The sample was peripheral blood. These receptors were obtained from a woman between 70 and 85 years old with COVID-19, enrolled during active disease.

The table lists this clone with a count of one. V gene TRBV4-1 combines with J gene TRBJ1-5, with D possibly matching TRBD1 (6 bases). The germline CDR1 and CDR2 sequences are MGHRA and YSYEKL. The CDR3 extends over 16 amino acids. V shed 0 bases and J shed 2 bases, with 11 bases lying between them. In nucleotides, the CDR3 is TGCGCCAGCAGCCAAGATCCGACAGGAGGCAATCAGCCCCAGCATTTT. It translates to CASSQDPTGGNQPQHF.

The CDR3 DNA follows: TGCGCCAGCAGCTTATTGAGTGAGCAGTTCTTC. Protein product: CASSLLSEQFF. The V call is TRBV5-1, the J call TRBJ2-1; D ambiguous. Germline CDR1 reads SGHRS; CDR2 reads YFSETQ. The length of the CDR3 is 11 residues. V dropped 2 bases and J dropped 9 bases, with 6 bases sitting between them.

The rearrangement links TRBV10-3 to TRBJ2-7; D perhaps matches TRBD2 (6 bases). V lost 3 bases and J 3 bases, leaving 21 bases between the germline ends. The CDR3 has 17 residues. In germline, CDR1 is ENHRY, CDR2 SYGVKD. The CDR3 DNA follows: TGTGCCATCAGTGACCTTTGGAGGGGTTCCGGTCTCTACGAGCAGTACTTC. This gives the protein CAISDLWRGSGLYEQYF.

J is TRBJ2-1 and V is TRBV10-3; 10 nucleotides match TRBD2. Germline CDR1 ENHRY, CDR2 SYGVKD. Losses at the gene ends were 3 bases for V and 6 bases for J; bases not matched to a gene: 8. CDR3 length: 16 residues. The CDR3 DNA reads TGTGCCATCAGTGACCCCGGGACTAGCGTCGTCAATGAGCAGTTCTTC. This gives the protein CAISDPGTSVVNEQFF.

The rearrangement uses TRBV28 and TRBJ1-2; no firm D call. The length of the CDR3 is 13 residues. The V gene lost 1 base and the J gene lost 8 bases, with 11 bases spanning the gap. CDR1 is MDHEN, CDR2 SYDVKM, per germline. Written as DNA, the CDR3 is TGTGCCAGCAGTTTATATCGAGTAGCCGGCTACACCTTC. Amino acid sequence: CASSLYRVAGYTF.

V and J are TRBV9 and TRBJ2-1, with 16 bases matching TRBD2. Germline CDR1 SGDLS, CDR2 YYNGEE. CDR3 length: 17 amino acids. J gave up 6 bases and V 4 bases, and 7 bases lay outside the gene matches. The CDR3, as DNA: TGTGCCAGCAGCACACGAGGGACTAGCGGGAGGGTCAATGAGCAGTTCTTC. Its protein product is CASSTRGTSGRVNEQFF.

V is TRBV7-2 and J is TRBJ2-7, with D perhaps TRBD2 (5 bases). Between the trimmed V and J ends, which lost 5 bases and 5 bases, there was a span of 13 bases. Germline V gene lookup returns CDR1 SGHTA and CDR2 FQGNSA. The CDR3 totals 13 residues. The CDR3 DNA reads TGTGCCAGCAGCCCTTACTACGGGGACGAGCAGTACTTC. Translating it yields CASSPYYGDEQYF.

The chain recombines TRBV29-1 with TRBJ2-3, with 8 bases lining up with TRBD2. The junction had 9 bases not matched to a gene; V was cut back by 3 bases and J by 1 base. CDR1 and CDR2 from the germline V gene are SQVTM and ANQGSEA. The length of the CDR3 is 16 residues. DNA for the CDR3: TGCAGCGTTGATGGCTGGGTAGCGGGGCGCACAGATACGCAGTATTTT. Protein product: CSVDGWVAGRTDTQYF.

The chain uses TRBV7-9 and TRBJ1-2, with unresolved D. The germline CDR1 and CDR2 sequences are SEHNR and FQNEAQ (reference sequence). The CDR3 runs to 13 residues. V lost 1 base and J lost 5, with 8 bases in between. The DNA of the CDR3 is TGTGCCAGCAGCTTAGGCCCAGGATATGGCTACACCTTC. It codes for CASSLGPGYGYTF.

Here the CDR3 DNA reads TGTGCCAGCAGCTTATTCGGGGGTAATTCACCCCTCCACTTT. It specifies CASSLFGGNSPLHF. V and J are TRBV7-8 and TRBJ1-6; weak D call: TRBD1 (5 bases). The CDR3 is made up of 14 amino acids. CDR1 and CDR2 from the germline V gene are SGHVS and FQNEAQ. Trimming pared 2 bases from V and 6 bases from J, leaving 8 bases between.

The V gene is TRBV12-5, the J gene TRBJ1-2, with 7 nucleotides matching TRBD1. Trimming at V came to 2 bases and at J to 12 bases, leaving 9 bases not matched to a gene. Germline values: CDR1 LGHNT, CDR2 FRNRAP. There are 13 residues in the CDR3. CDR3 sequence (DNA): TGTGCTAGTGGTTTGTCCAACAGGGGATTTGACACCTTC. It translates to CASGLSNRGFDTF. Using reference TRBV12-5 and TRBJ1-2 for the parts outside the CDR3, the full variable domain is DARVTQTPRHKVTEMGQEVTMRCQPILGHNTVFWYRQTMMQGLELLAYFRNRAPLDDSGMPKDRFSAEMPDATLATLKIQPSEPRDSAVYFCASGLSNRGFDTFGSGTRLTVV.

J is TRBJ1-5 and V is TRBV5-6, with TRBD1 identical over 10 bases. Germline CDR1 reads SGHDT; CDR2 reads YYEEEE. V dropped 2 bases and J dropped 0; count of bases not matched to a gene: 11. The CDR3 runs to 19 residues. The CDR3 DNA reads as TGTGCCAGCAGCTTAAATGCCGGGACAGGGGATCATAGCAATCAGCCCCAGCATTTT. It yields the protein CASSLNAGTGDHSNQPQHF.

This clone was detected a few times. Other DNA sequences in the same sample also yield this CDR3. The chain joins TRBV6-5 to TRBJ2-2; D not certain. Trimming took 2 bases from V and 4 from J, leaving 8 bases between them. CDR1 is MNHEY, CDR2 SVGAGI, per germline. The CDR3 loop spans 14 amino acids. The CDR3 reads CASSYDSGTGELFF. CDR3 in DNA: TGTGCCAGCAGTTACGATTCGGGCACCGGGGAGCTGTTTTTT.

J is TRBJ1-2 and V is TRBV7-9; D gene uncertain. Trimming removed 1 base from V and 2 bases from J, with 17 bases in between. This CDR3 is 17 amino acids long. The germline V gene has CDR1 SEHNR and CDR2 FQNEAQ (reference sequence). The CDR3 region has the DNA TGTGCCAGCAGCTTAGTACCTAAGCCTAAGAGAAACTATGGCTACACCTTC. Amino acid sequence: CASSLVPKPKRNYGYTF.

The chain is built from TRBV6-2 or TRBV6-3 and TRBJ1-1; the D gene is possibly TRBD1 (6 bases). Germline V gene lookup returns CDR1 MNHEY and CDR2 SVGEGT. The V end was cut by 2 bases, the J end by 1 base, with 8 bases between. This CDR3 has 14 residues. CDR3 nucleotides: TGTGCCAGCAGTTACGGGGGGGCGAACACTGAAGCTTTCTTT. Translation: CASSYGGANTEAFF.

The chain joins TRBV5-5 to TRBJ2-1; 7 bases match TRBD2. The CDR3 covers 15 residues. V trimming: 5 bases; J trimming: 8 bases; junction bases outside the gene matches: 13. Germline V gene data show CDR1 as SGHKS and CDR2 as YYEKEE (reference sequence). CDR3 loop: CASSHPWEGRYEQFF. Here the CDR3 DNA reads TGTGCCAGCAGTCATCCCTGGGAGGGGAGGTATGAGCAGTTCTTC.

This clone was counted only a few times. The chain uses TRBV3-1 (or the pseudogene TRBV3-2) and TRBJ1-3; D is unclear. V shed 0 bases and J shed 0 bases, with 6 bases lying between them. This CDR3 region has 15 residues. Per germline, CDR1 LGHDT and CDR2 YNNKEL (reference sequence). This CDR3 reads CASSQDLRSGNTIYF. CDR3 coding DNA: TGTGCCAGCAGCCAAGATCTTCGCTCTGGAAACACCATATATTTT.

The chain couples TRBV6-2 or TRBV6-3 to TRBJ1-5; a possible D gene is TRBD1 (6 bases). Germline-derived CDR1 and CDR2 are MNHEY and SVGEGT. Trimming took 5 bases from V and 3 from J, leaving 14 bases between them. This CDR3 contains 15 residues. The CDR3 sequence is CASSLSRGPNQPQHF. For the CDR3, the DNA is TGTGCCAGCAGTCTCAGCAGGGGTCCCAATCAGCCCCAGCATTTT.

The V and J genes are TRBV5-6 and TRBJ2-3, with a possible D match to TRBD1 (6 bases). CDR1 is SGHDT and CDR2 is YYEEEE in the germline V gene. The CDR3 covers 17 residues. V lost 1 base, J lost 1 base, and 16 bases lay in between. CDR3 sequence reads: CASSLKYRGIGTDTQYF. The CDR3 bases are TGTGCCAGCAGCTTGAAGTATAGGGGGATAGGCACAGATACGCAGTATTTT.

This clone showed up just once. The CDR3 region is CASRSPWTGGRNTEAFF. Here the CDR3 DNA reads TGTGCCAGTAGGTCCCCTTGGACAGGGGGCCGGAACACTGAAGCTTTCTTT. V and J are TRBV19 and TRBJ1-1; the match to TRBD1 covers 11 bases. The CDR3 is 17 residues long. Germline loops: CDR1 LNHDA, CDR2 SQIVND (reference sequence). Germline trimming cut 6 bases from V and 1 base from J; bases unmatched to any gene: 10.

This clone was seen once. The chain recombines TRBV6-2 or TRBV6-3 with TRBJ2-4, with 8 nucleotides matching TRBD2. The CDR3 covers 16 residues. V shed 2 bases and J 0 bases; nucleotides not matched to a gene: 3. The germline gives CDR1 MNHEY, CDR2 SVGEGT. In DNA, the CDR3 is TGTGCCAGCAGTTACGACGGGAGGGTAGCCAAAAACATTCAGTACTTC. Amino acids: CASSYDGRVAKNIQYF.

This clone was counted a single time. This chain links TRBV7-2 with TRBJ2-1; D is undetermined. V was shortened by 5 bases and J by 3 bases, with 11 bases between the two germline ends. The CDR3 length is 14 residues. Germline loops: CDR1 SGHTA, CDR2 FQGNSA. This CDR3 is CASSHDFFYNEQFF. In DNA, the CDR3 is TGTGCCAGCAGCCACGACTTCTTCTACAATGAGCAGTTCTTC.

The chain links TRBV7-2 to TRBJ1-4, with D unresolved. Trimming stripped 5 bases from V and 0 bases from J, with 10 bases between. This CDR3 is 15 amino acids long. Germline CDR1 SGHTA, CDR2 FQGNSA. CDR3 region: CASSPARATNEKLFF. The CDR3 nucleotides read TGTGCCAGCAGCCCCGCGAGGGCAACTAATGAAAAACTGTTTTTT. The full variable domain, completed using reference TRBV7-2 and TRBJ1-4, is GAGVSQSPSNKVTEKGKDVELRCDPISGHTALYWYRQSLGQGLEFLIYFQGNSAPDKSGLPSDRFSAERTGGSVSTLTIQRTQQEDSAVYLCASSPARATNEKLFFGSGTQLSVL.

This chain connects TRBV3-1 (or the pseudogene TRBV3-2) to TRBJ2-7, with D possibly being TRBD1 (6 bases). The CDR3 is 19 amino acids. Deletions cut 0 bases from V and 4 bases from J, with 25 bases between. Germline CDR1 reads LGHDT; CDR2 reads YNNKEL (reference sequence). In DNA form, the CDR3 reads TGTGCCAGCAGCCAAGATAGGGGCACAGGGCACCCAATGAAATACGAGCAGTACTTC. Amino acids: CASSQDRGTGHPMKYEQYF.

The chain joins TRBV7-2 to TRBJ1-5; 8 positions match TRBD1. Unmatched junction bases numbered 7, after V lost 6 bases and J lost 6 bases. Germline-derived CDR1 and CDR2 are SGHTA and FQGNSA. The CDR3 totals 14 residues. The CDR3 DNA reads as TGTGCCAGCAGTGGACAGGGACGGGGTCAGCCCCAGCATTTT. Its protein is CASSGQGRGQPQHF.

The chain combines TRBV27 with TRBJ2-1; 8 nucleotides line up with TRBD1. The junction had 10 bases not matched to a gene; V was cut back by 7 bases and J by 5 bases. Germline V lookup: CDR1 MNHEY, CDR2 SMNVEV (reference sequence). This CDR3 spans 15 amino acids. The DNA of the CDR3 is TGTGCCAGCACCCCCTGGGACAGGCGGAACAATGAGCAGTTCTTC. This gives the protein CASTPWDRRNNEQFF.

This clone was counted a single time. The rearrangement links TRBV7-2 to TRBJ1-4; 8 bases fit TRBD1. This CDR3 has 16 amino acids. Germline-derived CDR1 and CDR2 are SGHTA and FQGNSA. J was trimmed by 1 base and V by 5 bases; bases with no gene match: 6. Here the CDR3 reads CASSPDRDVTNEKLFF. The CDR3 DNA reads as TGTGCCAGCAGCCCGGACAGGGACGTAACTAATGAAAAACTGTTTTTT.

The chain is built from TRBV10-2 and TRBJ1-1; D is unresolved. From germline, CDR1 is WSHSY and CDR2 SAAADI. The CDR3 loop spans 12 amino acids. V shed 3 bases and J shed 7 bases, with 9 bases lying between them. CDR3 bases: TGCGCCAGCAGTGACCCCCAGGTTGAAGCTTTCTTT. Its translation is CASSDPQVEAFF.

The rearrangement joins TRBV7-2 to TRBJ1-3; 9 positions agree with TRBD1. This CDR3 has 16 residues. V dropped 2 bases and J dropped 0; count of bases not matched to a gene: 2. Germline V gene sequence: CDR1 SGHTA, CDR2 FQGNSA. For the CDR3, the DNA is TGTGCCAGCAGCTTAAACAGGGGGCCCTCTGGAAACACCATATATTTT. This encodes CASSLNRGPSGNTIYF.

The chain has TRBV19 and TRBJ1-2; TRBD1 matches at 11 bases. The CDR3 is made up of 15 amino acids. Trimming at V came to 5 bases and at J to 4 bases, leaving 6 bases not matched to a gene. The germline gives CDR1 LNHDA, CDR2 SQIVND (reference sequence). CDR3 DNA sequence: TGTGCCAGTAGTGCGTGGACAGGGGGCACCTATGGCTACACCTTC. Residues: CASSAWTGGTYGYTF.

This chain links TRBV4-2 with TRBJ2-1; a possible D gene is TRBD2 (6 bases). Looked up from germline, CDR1 is LGHNA and CDR2 is YNFKEQ. The CDR3 is 13 amino acids. The ends were cut back, 1 base at V and 7 bases at J, with 8 bases in the middle. The CDR3 DNA is TGTGCCAGCAGCCAAGTTGGGGGGAATGAGCAGTTCTTC. This sequence encodes CASSQVGGNEQFF.

This rearrangement joins TRBV5-1 to TRBJ1-1; 8 positions match TRBD1. This CDR3 contains 18 residues. Germline-derived CDR1 and CDR2 are SGHRS and YFSETQ. The ends lost 4 bases at V and 1 base at J; junction bases unmatched: 15. This CDR3 is CASSPQGAQSLRNTEAFF. Written as DNA, the CDR3 is TGCGCCAGCAGCCCCCAGGGGGCGCAGTCTTTAAGGAACACTGAAGCTTTCTTT.